This passage covers 30 T cell receptor beta chains from one sample sequenced in a study of blood T cell repertoires in COVID-19. The method was immunoSEQ multiplex PCR; TCRdb's version includes in-frame clones alone and lacks a portion of them. The sample shows roughly 240,000 clones, about nine tenths of them seen only once. Sample: PBMCs or T cells enriched from blood (not recorded which). These receptors all stem from a woman aged 25 to 39 with acute COVID-19.

Details on this clone: The junction does not match germline at one end; this may be a read error. The chain combines TRBV7-9 with TRBJ1-1; the D gene is possibly TRBD1 (6 bases). This CDR3 comprises 15 residues. Germline values: CDR1 SEHNR, CDR2 FQNEAQ (reference sequence). The chain's CDR3 is CASSLEGGMNTEAFF. The CDR3 region has the DNA TGTGCCAGCAGCTTAGAAGGGGGAATGAATACTGAAGCTTTCTTT.

The J gene is TRBJ1-5, the V gene TRBV6-5; TRBD1 matches 7 bases. Germline V gives CDR1 MNHEY, CDR2 SVGAGI. The CDR3 sequence is 14 residues long. The J segment lost 3 bases and the V segment lost 7 bases, leaving 6 bases of the junction unmatched. The CDR3 sequence: CASIKDRANQPQHF. The CDR3 DNA reads TGTGCCAGCATAAAAGACAGGGCCAATCAGCCCCAGCATTTT.

This sequence joins TRBV2 and TRBJ2-3; possibly TRBD1 for D (5 bases). Germline assignment: CDR1 SNHLY and CDR2 FYNNEI. The CDR3 is made up of 13 amino acids. Trimming left V 5 bases short and J 3 bases short, with 9 bases between. The CDR3 sequence is CASSRQGTDTQYF. The CDR3 nucleotides are TGTGCCAGCAGTCGTCAGGGAACAGATACGCAGTATTTT.

The V and J genes are TRBV6-5 and TRBJ2-7, with a weak D call TRBD1 (5 bases). Germline V gene sequence: CDR1 MNHEY, CDR2 SVGAGI. The CDR3 has 14 amino acids. Deletions cut 5 bases from V and 6 bases from J, with 17 bases between. The CDR3 reads CASSLLRANGEQYF. DNA of the CDR3: TGTGCCAGCAGTCTACTCAGGGCGAACGGCGAGCAGTACTTC.

The rearrangement joins TRBV5-8 to TRBJ1-2; D call uncertain. V was shortened by 5 bases and J by 6 bases, with 17 bases between the two germline ends. The germline V gene has CDR1 SGHTS and CDR2 YDEGEE. The CDR3 spans 14 residues. The CDR3 reads CASRVRPHAHGYTF. The CDR3 coding sequence is TGTGCCAGCAGAGTCAGGCCCCATGCGCATGGCTACACCTTC.

The chain joins TRBV6-4 to TRBJ2-3; 7 bases fit TRBD2. The CDR3 loop spans 15 amino acids. CDR1 and CDR2 (germline): MRHNA, SNTAGT. Losses at the gene ends were 2 bases for V and 0 bases for J; bases not matched to a gene: 2. The CDR3 region is CASSDDGGSTDTQYF. CDR3 DNA: TGTGCCAGCAGTGACGACGGGGGGAGCACAGATACGCAGTATTTT.

The chain recombines TRBV13 with TRBJ1-2; 8 bases map to TRBD1. Germline V gene data show CDR1 as PRHDT and CDR2 as FYEKMQ (reference sequence). Trimming cost V 3 bases and J 2 bases; bases outside gene matches: 5. This CDR3 contains 15 residues. For the CDR3, the DNA is TGTGCCAGCAGCTTCGGGACAGGAGGAAACTATGGCTACACCTTC. It translates to CASSFGTGGNYGYTF.

The chain couples TRBV11-2 to TRBJ2-2; D gene ambiguous. The length of the CDR3 is 15 residues. V was clipped by 1 base and J by 4 bases, with 10 bases between them. CDR1 and CDR2 from the germline V gene are SGHAT and FQNNGV. The CDR3 region is CASSLVGSGTGELFF. For the CDR3, the DNA is TGTGCCAGCAGCTTAGTCGGGTCGGGCACCGGGGAGCTGTTTTTT.

This rearrangement joins TRBV7-9 to TRBJ1-1; 9 bases are shared with TRBD1. The CDR3 covers 17 residues. Trimming at V came to 5 bases and at J to 0 bases, leaving 10 bases not matched to a gene. The germline V gene has CDR1 SEHNR and CDR2 FQNEAQ (reference sequence). In nucleotides, the CDR3 is TGTGCCAGCAGCCCGGGGACAGGGCGGACCCTGAACACTGAAGCTTTCTTT. Translation: CASSPGTGRTLNTEAFF.

The chain recombines TRBV7-2 with TRBJ1-2; TRBD1 is a possible D gene (5 bases). Trimming left V 6 bases short and J 8 bases short, with 16 bases between. This CDR3 contains 13 residues. Germline CDR1 is SGHTA and CDR2 is FQGNSA. CDR3 protein: CASRPWQGGGYTF. The CDR3 DNA reads as TGTGCCAGCAGACCCTGGCAGGGTGGGGGCTACACCTTC.

This clone appeared once. V gene TRBV20-1 combines with J gene TRBJ1-1; D is perhaps TRBD1 (5 bases). This CDR3 spans 13 amino acids. Germline V gene data show CDR1 as DFQATT and CDR2 as SNEGSKA (reference sequence). With 3 bases removed from V and 8 bases from J, the gap between germline ends came to 16 bases. The CDR3 loop is CSASQGSSDEAFF. CDR3 DNA: TGCAGTGCTAGTCAGGGCTCCAGCGACGAAGCTTTCTTT.

The chain combines TRBV6-5 with TRBJ2-7; the D is unclear. CDR3 length equals 14 residues. V gave up 0 bases and J gave up 0 bases, with 6 bases separating them. Germline CDR1 MNHEY, CDR2 SVGAGI. DNA for the CDR3: TGTGCCAGCAGTTACTCACAGAGCTCCTACGAGCAGTACTTC. Its translation is CASSYSQSSYEQYF.

The chain recombines TRBV9 with TRBJ2-1; TRBD2 agrees at 8 bases. The CDR3 is 16 amino acids. V lost 0 bases and J lost 7; bases outside the gene matches: 9. Germline CDR1 and CDR2: SGDLS and YYNGEE. The CDR3 region is CASSVGGAGVTNEQFF. CDR3 DNA sequence: TGTGCCAGCAGCGTAGGTGGAGCGGGGGTGACTAATGAGCAGTTCTTC.

The rearrangement joins TRBV21-1 to TRBJ1-2; TRBD1 is the table's D call and was not checked against the DNA. TRBV21-1 is tagged as a pseudogene. This CDR3 has 14 amino acids. CDR3 loop: CASICGDRLRARTF. The CDR3 DNA is TGTGCCAGCATCTGCGGGGACAGGTTGAGGGCAAGGACCTTC.

This sequence joins TRBV15 and TRBJ2-1; D is unresolved. The germline V gene has CDR1 LNHNV and CDR2 YYDKDF (reference sequence). The CDR3 runs to 15 residues. Trimming took off 0 bases at V and 0 bases at J, with 6 bases between the two ends. This chain's CDR3 is CATSRDQVSYNEQFF. CDR3 coding DNA: TGTGCCACCAGCAGAGATCAGGTCTCCTACAATGAGCAGTTCTTC.

This chain links TRBV4-1 with TRBJ1-2; no clear D. Germline V gives CDR1 MGHRA, CDR2 YSYEKL. There are 15 residues in the CDR3. V lost 0 bases, J lost 8 bases, and 16 bases lay in between. This CDR3 is CASSQDHGGMGGYTF. The CDR3, as DNA: TGCGCCAGCAGCCAAGATCATGGAGGGATGGGCGGCTACACCTTC.

V and J are TRBV7-6 and TRBJ2-3; no definite D call. The ends were cut back, 1 base at V and 3 bases at J, with 5 bases in the middle. The CDR3 covers 13 residues. Germline loops: CDR1 SGHVS, CDR2 FNYEAQ. CDR3 amino acids: CASSLVVTDTQYF. The CDR3 nucleotides read TGTGCCAGCAGCTTAGTTGTAACAGATACGCAGTATTTT. The whole variable domain, filled in from reference TRBV7-6 and TRBJ2-3, reads GAGVSQSPRYKVTKRGQDVALRCDPISGHVSLYWYRQALGQGPEFLTYFNYEAQQDKSGLPNDRFSAERPEGSISTLTIQRTEQRDSAMYRCASSLVVTDTQYFGPGTRLTVL.

The V and J genes are TRBV5-1 and TRBJ1-4; the match to TRBD1 covers 7 bases. Trimming removed 0 bases from V and 0 bases from J; junction bases left unmatched: 5. The CDR3 is 17 amino acids. In germline, CDR1 is SGHRS, CDR2 YFSETQ. For the CDR3, the DNA is TGCGCCAGCAGCTTGGGGACAGGAGTTGCAACTAATGAAAAACTGTTTTTT. Protein: CASSLGTGVATNEKLFF.

V and J are TRBV6-5 and TRBJ1-2; 7 bases fit TRBD1. The CDR3 has 13 residues. Germline CDR1 MNHEY, CDR2 SVGAGI. The J segment lost 7 bases and the V segment lost 5 bases, leaving 7 bases of the junction unmatched. The CDR3 loop reads CASSRQGGGGYTF. Written as DNA, the CDR3 is TGTGCCAGCAGTCGACAGGGCGGAGGTGGCTACACCTTC.

The chain employs TRBV5-4 and TRBJ2-2, with D maybe TRBD2 (5 bases). V was trimmed by 1 base and J by 2 bases, leaving 18 bases between them. CDR1 and CDR2 (germline): SGHNT, YYREEE (reference sequence). The CDR3 consists of 18 residues. The CDR3 reads CASSLWGEFGLNTGELFF. CDR3 coding DNA: TGTGCCAGCAGCTTGTGGGGAGAATTTGGCCTCAACACCGGGGAGCTGTTTTTT.

The chain joins TRBV7-9 to TRBJ1-5; the match to TRBD1 covers 8 bases. The V and J ends lost 3 bases and 6 bases, in that order; junction bases with no gene match: 4. From germline, CDR1 is SEHNR and CDR2 FQNEAQ (reference sequence). The CDR3 consists of 14 residues. CDR3 loop: CASSFGQGFQPQHF. CDR3 sequence (DNA): TGTGCCAGCAGCTTTGGACAGGGATTTCAGCCCCAGCATTTT.

V gene TRBV6-8 combines with J gene TRBJ1-5; D is ambiguous. The ends were cut back, 0 bases at V and 5 bases at J, with 11 bases in the middle. The length of the CDR3 is 15 residues. CDR1 and CDR2 (germline): MNHGY, SAAAGT. CDR3 DNA: TGTGCCAGCAGTTACTCGAACACGGAGGATCAGCCCCAGCATTTT. Its translation is CASSYSNTEDQPQHF.

This chain uses TRBV18 with TRBJ2-5; 9 nucleotides line up with TRBD2. The germline gives CDR1 KGHSH, CDR2 LQKENI. The V gene end was trimmed by 4 bases and the J gene end by 2 bases; junction bases not matched to a gene: 8. The length of the CDR3 is 16 residues. This chain's CDR3 is CASSQRGGAGQETQYF. The CDR3, as DNA: TGTGCCAGCTCACAACGCGGGGGGGCCGGGCAAGAGACCCAGTACTTC.

The gene calls are TRBV7-2 and TRBJ2-1; 14 nucleotides align to TRBD2. Losses at the gene ends were 4 bases for V and 6 bases for J; bases not matched to a gene: 5. The CDR3 extends over 16 amino acids. Germline V CDR1 and CDR2: SGHTA, FQGNSA. The CDR3 reads CASSSRGTSGGNEQFF. The CDR3 DNA follows: TGTGCCAGCAGCTCTCGGGGGACTAGCGGGGGCAATGAGCAGTTCTTC.

The genes are TRBV20-1 and TRBJ2-5, with D possibly TRBD2 on 6 matching bases. The CDR3 has 12 residues. The ends were cut back, 3 bases at V and 5 bases at J, with 10 bases in the middle. The germline CDR1 and CDR2 sequences are DFQATT and SNEGSKA (reference sequence). CDR3 residues: CSASPLAETQYF. The CDR3 DNA reads TGCAGTGCTAGTCCACTAGCCGAGACCCAGTACTTC.

This clone was seen a single time. The chain joins TRBV27 to TRBJ2-7; 9 bases are shared with TRBD2. Germline V gene lookup returns CDR1 MNHEY and CDR2 SMNVEV (reference sequence). J lost 2 bases, V lost 8 bases, and 4 bases had no gene match. This CDR3 is 13 amino acids long. The CDR3 spells CASGAGGPYEQYF. In nucleotides, the CDR3 is TGTGCCAGCGGAGCGGGGGGCCCCTACGAGCAGTACTTC.

The rearrangement uses TRBV27 and TRBJ2-3, with 11 bases identical to TRBD2. The ends lost 7 bases at V and 5 bases at J; junction bases unmatched: 11. The CDR3 has 16 residues. The germline CDR1 and CDR2 sequences are MNHEY and SMNVEV (reference sequence). DNA of the CDR3: TGTGCCAGCACCTCGTATATAGCGGGGGGGCAAGATACGCAGTATTTT. This gives the protein CASTSYIAGGQDTQYF.

This clone was recorded once. The CDR3 sequence: CASGLSLIGGRWGNQPQHF. The CDR3 bases are TGTGCTAGTGGTTTGTCACTGATTGGGGGCAGATGGGGCAATCAGCCCCAGCATTTT. The chain couples TRBV12-5 to TRBJ1-5, with D tentatively TRBD1 (6 bases). Germline V gives CDR1 LGHNT, CDR2 FRNRAP. V lost 2 bases and J lost 2, with 22 bases in between. CDR3 size: 19 residues.

The J gene is TRBJ1-2, the V gene TRBV29-1, with D maybe TRBD1 (6 bases). There are 16 residues in the CDR3. V was pared by 1 base and J by 4 bases, with 19 bases between. CDR1 and CDR2 from the germline V gene are SQVTM and ANQGSEA. This CDR3 reads CSVEGRGAGASYGYTF. For the CDR3, the DNA is TGCAGCGTTGAAGGGCGTGGGGCAGGGGCTTCCTATGGCTACACCTTC.

The chain uses TRBV30 and TRBJ2-1; TRBD2 might be the D (5 bases). Between the trimmed V and J ends, which lost 4 bases and 5 bases, there was a span of 15 bases. The CDR3 extends over 14 amino acids. CDR1 and CDR2 from the germline V gene are GTSNPN and SVGIG (reference sequence). CDR3 in DNA: TGTGCCTGGATGCGAGGGCCTGAGAACAATGAGCAGTTCTTC. As protein: CAWMRGPENNEQFF.